This note documents a single TCR beta chain sequence. The sample's treatment: some 20 received Ad26.COV2.S at low or high dose, single or two shots; a few received placebo; per-sample allocation not given. All samples were drawn on day 63, counting from the first vaccine or placebo injection. The donor's status was that of an adult aged 18-55 years in Boston. The shot given was an Ad26 vector that makes Wuhan-strain SARS-CoV-2 spike. Germline V CDR1 and CDR2: LGHDT, YNNKEL (reference sequence). The CDR3 is made up of 18 amino acids. V was shortened by 1 base and J by 1 base, with 17 bases between the two germline ends. This sample is drawn from a study of Ad26.COV2.S vaccination and SARS-CoV-2 variants. Generated by immunoSEQ multiplex PCR, the TCRdb table keeps only in-frame clones and is missing some. The sample holds about 320,000 clones; around 84% are singletons and the top ten take 1.5% to 2%.

The genes are TRBV3-1 (or the pseudogene TRBV3-2) and TRBJ2-1; D not certain. The sequence came from a person between 18 and 59 years old who received the Ad26.COV2.S COVID-19 vaccine or a placebo. The sequences come from peripheral blood, collected in a trial of Ad26.COV2.S vaccine versus placebo. The DNA of the CDR3 is TGTGCCAGCAGCCAAGGGCAACTGGTAGGATGGTCCTACAATGAGCAGTTCTTC. Protein: CASSQGQLVGWSYNEQFF.